This is a list of T cell receptor beta chains from one sample in a study of CD8+CD57+ T cells in acquired aplastic anemia. Using its own MiXCR run on the reads, TCRdb lists one record per CDR3 protein. The sample includes about 190,000 distinct CDR3 sequences, around 45% of them seen just once. The specimen sequenced was sorted CD4+, CD8+, or CD8+CD57+ T cells (not recorded which) from PBMCs. Receptors were obtained from a human donor with aplastic anemia. CDR3s include the opening cysteine and the closing phenylalanine or tryptophan. D genes are given only for firm matches. Clone size, where shown, is once, few, many, or a class for clones that have expanded.

j_call: TRBJ2-1
d_call: NA
clone_size: few
v_call: TRBV19
cdr3_nt: TGTGCCAGTGTGGGGGGTTACAATGAGCAGTTCTTC
cdr3_aa: CASVGGYNEQFF

j_call: TRBJ2-2
d_call: NA
clone_size: NA
v_call: TRBV2
cdr3_nt: TGTGCCAGCAAGGGGACGAACACCGGGGAGCTGTTTTTT
cdr3_aa: CASKGTNTGELFF

j_call: TRBJ2-2
d_call: TRBD2
clone_size: many
v_call: TRBV29-1
cdr3_nt: TGCAGCGCCCGTACCGGGACTAGCGCCACCGGGGAGCTGTTTTTT
cdr3_aa: CSARTGTSATGELFF

j_call: TRBJ1-6
d_call: NA
clone_size: NA
v_call: TRBV20-1
cdr3_nt: TGCAGTGCTAACCCGTATGTAAATTCACCCCTCCACTTT
cdr3_aa: CSANPYVNSPLHF

j_call: TRBJ2-2
d_call: NA
clone_size: NA
v_call: TRBV7-9
cdr3_nt: TGTGCCAGCAGCTCGGGGACGTACGAGCTGTTTTTT
cdr3_aa: CASSSGTYELFF

j_call: TRBJ2-3
d_call: TRBD2
clone_size: many
v_call: TRBV7-3
cdr3_nt: TGTGCCAGCAGCTTAAAAGGGACTAGCGGGAGGTCTAGCACAGATACGCAGTATTTT
cdr3_aa: CASSLKGTSGRSSTDTQYF

j_call: TRBJ2-6
d_call: NA
clone_size: NA
v_call: TRBV19
cdr3_nt: TGTGCCAGTAGTACAGGGAGCTCTGGGGCCAACGTCCTGACTTTC
cdr3_aa: CASSTGSSGANVLTF

j_call: TRBJ1-1
d_call: NA
clone_size: NA
v_call: TRBV20-1
cdr3_nt: TGCAGTGCTAGGAGAGGGGGTATGAACACTGAAGCTTTCTTT
cdr3_aa: CSARRGGMNTEAFF

j_call: TRBJ1-2
d_call: NA
clone_size: NA
v_call: TRBV9
cdr3_nt: TGTGCCAGCAGCCAAGAGGGGGGCCGTGGCTACACCTTC
cdr3_aa: CASSQEGGRGYTF

j_call: TRBJ2-7
d_call: TRBD1
clone_size: NA
v_call: TRBV29-1
cdr3_nt: TGCAGCCTACCCCGGGACAGGGGCTACGAGCAGTACTTC
cdr3_aa: CSLPRDRGYEQYF

j_call: TRBJ1-1
d_call: NA
clone_size: few
v_call: TRBV2
cdr3_nt: TGTGCCAGCGAGACAGAAAGGAACACTGAAGCTTTCTTT
cdr3_aa: CASETERNTEAFF

j_call: TRBJ2-5
d_call: NA
clone_size: NA
v_call: TRBV29-1
cdr3_nt: TGCAGCGTTGCGCTGGGATGGGGTAGAGAGACCCAGTACTTC
cdr3_aa: CSVALGWGRETQYF

j_call: TRBJ1-1
d_call: TRBD1
clone_size: NA
v_call: TRBV11-2
cdr3_nt: TGTGCCAGCAGCCCGGACAGGGGGCGACCGAACACTGAAGCTTTCTTT
cdr3_aa: CASSPDRGRPNTEAFF

j_call: TRBJ1-5
d_call: NA
clone_size: many
v_call: TRBV24-1
cdr3_nt: TGTGCCACCGGAGGGCAGGGAGATCAGTCCCAGCATTTT
cdr3_aa: CATGGQGDQSQHF

j_call: TRBJ2-7
d_call: NA
clone_size: many
v_call: TRBV9
cdr3_nt: TGTGCCAGCAGCGCGACCACGGGCGGACTCGAGCAGTACTTC
cdr3_aa: CASSATTGGLEQYF

j_call: TRBJ1-2
d_call: NA
clone_size: NA
v_call: TRBV19
cdr3_nt: TGTGCCAGTTCTCAACAGGGCTACGGCTACACCTTC
cdr3_aa: CASSQQGYGYTF

j_call: TRBJ1-4
d_call: TRBD1
clone_size: NA
v_call: TRBV27
cdr3_nt: TGTGCCAGCAGTTTATCAGGACGGGACAGGGTCCTAGAAAAACTGTTTTTT
cdr3_aa: CASSLSGRDRVLEKLFF

j_call: TRBJ1-1
d_call: NA
clone_size: NA
v_call: TRBV19
cdr3_nt: TGTGCCAGTTTTAGGGCGAGCACTGAAGCTTTCTTT
cdr3_aa: CASFRASTEAFF

j_call: TRBJ1-2
d_call: NA
clone_size: few
v_call: TRBV29-1
cdr3_nt: TGCAGCGTGCGGACAGTGGGGGACTCGGGCTATGGCTACACCTTC
cdr3_aa: CSVRTVGDSGYGYTF

j_call: TRBJ1-2
d_call: NA
clone_size: NA
v_call: TRBV19
cdr3_nt: TGTGCCAGTAGTGAATCCCGGCCCTTTGACTATGGCTACACCTTC
cdr3_aa: CASSESRPFDYGYTF

j_call: TRBJ2-3
d_call: TRBD2
clone_size: few
v_call: TRBV5-1
cdr3_nt: TGCGCCAGCAGCCCAGCCGGGACTAGCGGGCCTCCAGATACGCAGTATTTT
cdr3_aa: CASSPAGTSGPPDTQYF

j_call: TRBJ1-2
d_call: NA
clone_size: NA
v_call: TRBV24-1
cdr3_nt: TGTGCCACCAGTGATTCCAGGGCCCTCTATAGCTGCACCTTC
cdr3_aa: CATSDSRALYSCTF

j_call: TRBJ2-1
d_call: TRBD2
clone_size: few
v_call: TRBV24-1
cdr3_nt: TGTGCCAGCTCGCGGGAGATGGACTACAATGAGCAGTTCTTC
cdr3_aa: CASSREMDYNEQFF

j_call: TRBJ1-3
d_call: NA
clone_size: many
v_call: TRBV20-1
cdr3_nt: TGCAGTGCTAGAGAATGGGGGGCGGGTGGTGGAAACACCATATATTTT
cdr3_aa: CSAREWGAGGGNTIYF

j_call: TRBJ2-7
d_call: TRBD2
clone_size: many
v_call: TRBV5-5
cdr3_nt: TGTGCCAGCAGCTTGAGGGCCGGCGGGGAGGGGGAGCAGTACTTC
cdr3_aa: CASSLRAGGEGEQYF

j_call: TRBJ1-5
d_call: TRBD1
clone_size: many
v_call: TRBV2
cdr3_nt: TGTGCCAGCAGTGACGAAGACAGGGATCTGTCGCCCCAGCATTTT
cdr3_aa: CASSDEDRDLSPQHF

j_call: TRBJ1-2
d_call: NA
clone_size: NA
v_call: TRBV6-5
cdr3_nt: TGTGCCAGCAGTTTAGCAGGACAGTCGGTTTATGGCTACACCTTC
cdr3_aa: CASSLAGQSVYGYTF